This TCR beta chain was identified in a study of blood T cell repertoires in COVID-19. Per germline, CDR1 MNHEY and CDR2 SMNVEV (reference sequence). The CDR3 extends over 15 amino acids. Trimming at V came to 5 bases and at J to 0 bases, leaving 3 bases not matched to a gene. The method was immunoSEQ multiplex PCR; TCRdb's version includes in-frame clones alone and lacks a portion of them. This table holds some 67,000 clones, 80% to 90% found once. The source is a man between 45 and 60 years old with active COVID-19. Sequenced: peripheral blood. The gene calls are TRBV27 and TRBJ1-5, with 8 bases identical to TRBD1. This CDR3 is CASSRQGYSNQPQHF. The CDR3 DNA sequence: TGTGCCAGCAGTCGACAGGGGTATAGCAATCAGCCCCAGCATTTT.